This section outlines one TCR beta chain sequence together with its context. Its antigen is undetermined. This entry belongs to a study of a mutant IDH1 vaccine in newly diagnosed glioma. Turning to the study itself: Vaccines began 4-6 weeks after radiotherapy alone, or with temozolomide cycles. The earlier regimen, radiotherapy, temozolomide, or both, was most often both. V12 took place at week 35, and V13 at week 47.

This CDR3 region has 15 residues. Germline V gene data show CDR1 as GTSNPN and CDR2 as SVGIG (reference sequence). The V end was cut by 0 bases, the J end by 4 bases, with 15 bases between. As for time point: week 47, end of study. Vaccination used 300 ug of mutant IDH1 20-mer peptide per dose, with topical imiquimod. Data came from immunoSEQ multiplex PCR; TCRdb stores just in-frame clones and leaves some out. The repertoire consists of 45,000 to 55,000 clones, with approximately 84% occurring once and the leading ten covering under 4.5%. The sequence came from a woman between 25 and 40 years old with glioma. Some clones in this sample may be carry-over from other donors' samples. Here the sequenced sample was PBMCs, taken from a glioma patient whose treatment included an IDH1 peptide vaccine. The V call is TRBV30, the J call TRBJ1-2, with D possibly TRBD1 on 5 matching bases. The CDR3, as DNA: TGTGCCTGGAGTGTTCCGGGGACGTTCCTCTATGGCTACACCTTC. As protein: CAWSVPGTFLYGYTF.